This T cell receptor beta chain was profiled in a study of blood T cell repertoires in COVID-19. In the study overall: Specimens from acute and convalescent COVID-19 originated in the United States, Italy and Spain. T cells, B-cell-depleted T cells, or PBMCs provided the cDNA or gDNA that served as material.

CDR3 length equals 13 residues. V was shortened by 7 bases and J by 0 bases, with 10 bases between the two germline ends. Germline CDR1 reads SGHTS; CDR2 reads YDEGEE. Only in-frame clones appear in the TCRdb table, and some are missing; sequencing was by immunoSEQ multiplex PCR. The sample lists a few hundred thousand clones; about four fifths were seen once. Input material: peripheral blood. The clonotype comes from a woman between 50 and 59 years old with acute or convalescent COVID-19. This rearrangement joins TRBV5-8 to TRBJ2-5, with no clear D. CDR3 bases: TGTGCCAGCCCCCCCGAGTACCAAGAGACCCAGTACTTC. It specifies CASPPEYQETQYF.